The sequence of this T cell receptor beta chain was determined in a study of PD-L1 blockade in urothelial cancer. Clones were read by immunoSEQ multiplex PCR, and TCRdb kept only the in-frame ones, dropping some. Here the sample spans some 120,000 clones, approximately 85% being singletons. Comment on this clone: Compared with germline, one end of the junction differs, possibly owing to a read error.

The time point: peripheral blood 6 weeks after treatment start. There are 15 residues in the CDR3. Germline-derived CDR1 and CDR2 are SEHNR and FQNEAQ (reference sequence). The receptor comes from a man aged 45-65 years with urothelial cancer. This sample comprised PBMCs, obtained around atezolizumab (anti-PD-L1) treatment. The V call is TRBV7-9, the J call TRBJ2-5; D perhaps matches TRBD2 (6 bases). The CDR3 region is CASSRSGSLQGTQYF. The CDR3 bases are TGTGCCAGCAGCCGCTCCGGGAGTCTTCAAGGGACCCAGTACTTC. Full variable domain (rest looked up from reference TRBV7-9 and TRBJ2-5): DTGVSQNPRHKITKRGQNVTFRCDPISEHNRLYWYRQTLGQGPEFLTYFQNEAQLEKSRLLSDRFSAERPKGSFSTLEIQRTEQGDSAMYLCASSRSGSLQGTQYFGPGTRLLVL.